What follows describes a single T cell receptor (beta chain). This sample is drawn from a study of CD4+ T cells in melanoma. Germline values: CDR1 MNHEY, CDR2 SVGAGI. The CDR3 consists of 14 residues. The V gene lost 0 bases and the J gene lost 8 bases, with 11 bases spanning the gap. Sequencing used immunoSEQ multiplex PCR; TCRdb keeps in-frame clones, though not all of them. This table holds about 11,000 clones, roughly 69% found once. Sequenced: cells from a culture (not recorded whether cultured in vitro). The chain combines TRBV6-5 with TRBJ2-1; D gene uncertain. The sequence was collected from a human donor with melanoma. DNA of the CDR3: TGTGCCAGCAGTTACTCTGTTGGCGGCGATGAGCAGTTCTTC. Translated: CASSYSVGGDEQFF.